This T cell receptor (beta chain) derives from a study of blood T cell repertoires in COVID-19 (dated by TCRdb to the early 2020s). About the investigation overall: Samples covering the acute and convalescent phases of COVID-19 were provided by collaborators in the United States, Italy and Spain. The prospective study material was composed of cDNA or gDNA derived from T cells, B-cell-depleted T cells, or PBMCs. Deeply sampled blood TCRbeta repertoires from subjects exposed to, actively infected with, or recovered from COVID-19 were included in the dataset. The repertoires were released in a freely available public database meant as a resource for research on the immune response to SARS-CoV-2. The samples were drawn from the first 160 participants of the ongoing ImmuneRACE study and from some 1,300 subjects provided by 6 global collaborators. Nearly every sample came with metadata listing a de-identified subject ID, COVID-19 status, age in years and sex. HLA class I and class II types, where available, came from metadata supplied by the sample provider rather than from assay-based typing. The investigation overall reported the following: How much clinical and demographic metadata was included differed by source and by participant, and the metadata was provided uncurated.

The immunoSEQ Assay, a bias-controlled multiplex PCR, was used to amplify TCRbeta CDR3 regions from genomic DNA. The original pipeline was this. The number of nucleated cells in each sample was estimated from the amplification of reference gene primers within the assay. To quantify the absolute abundance of each unique TCRbeta CDR3 rearrangement, sequence reads were collapsed and filtered. Productive Simpson clonality was computed per sample as the square root of Simpson's diversity index over productive rearrangements. TCRdb retrieved this table from immuneACCESS and kept in-frame rearrangements only. Not all clones are present; in checked studies, unresolved V genes account for under half, and no reason is known for the remainder. Clonal size and the V and J genes are those of that table, whereas D and trimming came from the DNA. Within this sample are 250,000 to 350,000 clones, with nearly 90% of them counted one time only. The ten top clones hold about 9.8% of the sample.

The CDR3, cysteine through phenylalanine, is 14 amino acids long. Only CDR3 DNA remains: 42 bases, in frame from the first base. V is pared back by 4 bases and J by 6 bases, with 13 bases lying between the germline termini. For CDR1 and CDR2, the germline V gene lists WSHSY and SAAADI. The collaborating institutions used their own protocols to collect whole blood in K2EDTA tubes. For TCRbeta analysis, collaborators shipped samples as frozen whole blood, isolated PBMCs, or DNA extracted from either of those sample types. About this clone: Its antigen remains undetermined. Base-call qualities are not available, and no considerably larger clone is one nucleotide away.

The clonotype was recovered from a young man with active or convalescent COVID-19. Sequencing input: peripheral blood. In this chain, TRBV10-2 is recombined with TRBJ1-5; a tentative D call is TRBD1 (6 bases match). The CDR3 reads CASSVGQGIQPQHF. At the DNA level, the sequence is TGCGCCAGCAGTGTAGGGCAGGGGATTCAGCCCCAGCATTTT.